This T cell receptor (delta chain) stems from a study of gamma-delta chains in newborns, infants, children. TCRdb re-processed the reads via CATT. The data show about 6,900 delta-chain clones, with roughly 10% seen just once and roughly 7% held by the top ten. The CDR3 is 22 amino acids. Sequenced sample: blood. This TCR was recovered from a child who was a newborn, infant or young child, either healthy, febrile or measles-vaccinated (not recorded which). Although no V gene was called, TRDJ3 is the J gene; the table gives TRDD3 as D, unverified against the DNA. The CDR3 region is CACDSPILCDTLSSWDTRQMFF. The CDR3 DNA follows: TGTGCCTGTGACTCTCCCATACTGTGTGATACTTTGAGCTCCTGGGACACCCGACAGATGTTTTTC.